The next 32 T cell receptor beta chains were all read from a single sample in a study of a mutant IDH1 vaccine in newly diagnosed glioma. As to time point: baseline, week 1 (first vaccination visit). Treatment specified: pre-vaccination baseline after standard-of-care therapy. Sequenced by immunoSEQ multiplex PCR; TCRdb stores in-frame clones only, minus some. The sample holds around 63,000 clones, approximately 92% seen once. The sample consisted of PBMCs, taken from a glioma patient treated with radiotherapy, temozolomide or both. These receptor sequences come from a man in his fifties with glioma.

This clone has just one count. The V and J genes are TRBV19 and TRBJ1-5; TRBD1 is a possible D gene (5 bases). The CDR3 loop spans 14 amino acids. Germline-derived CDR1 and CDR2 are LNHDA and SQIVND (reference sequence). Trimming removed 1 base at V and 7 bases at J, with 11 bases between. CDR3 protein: CASSIARVGQPQHF. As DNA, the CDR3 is TGTGCCAGTAGTATAGCCAGGGTGGGCCAGCCCCAGCATTTT.

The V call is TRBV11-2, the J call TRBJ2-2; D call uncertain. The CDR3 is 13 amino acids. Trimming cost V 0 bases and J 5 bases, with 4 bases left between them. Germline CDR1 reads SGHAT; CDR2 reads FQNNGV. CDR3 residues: CASSLDRTGELFF. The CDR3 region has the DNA TGTGCCAGCAGCTTAGACCGGACCGGGGAGCTGTTTTTT.

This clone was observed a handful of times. CDR3 sequence: CASAQGYSNQPQHF. In DNA, the CDR3 is TGTGCCAGCGCCCAGGGTTATAGCAATCAGCCCCAGCATTTT. The chain employs TRBV4-2 and TRBJ1-5; a possible D gene is TRBD1 (5 bases). The CDR3 totals 14 residues. V lost 8 bases to trimming and J lost 0 bases, with 11 bases between them. The germline CDR1 and CDR2 sequences are LGHNA and YNFKEQ.

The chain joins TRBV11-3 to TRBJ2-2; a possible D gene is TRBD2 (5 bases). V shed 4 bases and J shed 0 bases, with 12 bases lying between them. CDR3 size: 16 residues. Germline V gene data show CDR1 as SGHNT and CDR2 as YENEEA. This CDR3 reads CASSSLEGPNTGELFF. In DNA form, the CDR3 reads TGTGCCAGCAGCTCCCTAGAGGGCCCGAACACCGGGGAGCTGTTTTTT.

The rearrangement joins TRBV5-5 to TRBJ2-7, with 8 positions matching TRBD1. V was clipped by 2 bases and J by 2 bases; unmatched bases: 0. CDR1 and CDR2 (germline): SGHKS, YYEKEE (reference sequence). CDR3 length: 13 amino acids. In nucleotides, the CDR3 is TGTGCCAGCAGCTTACAGGGGGCCTACGAGCAGTACTTC. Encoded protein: CASSLQGAYEQYF.

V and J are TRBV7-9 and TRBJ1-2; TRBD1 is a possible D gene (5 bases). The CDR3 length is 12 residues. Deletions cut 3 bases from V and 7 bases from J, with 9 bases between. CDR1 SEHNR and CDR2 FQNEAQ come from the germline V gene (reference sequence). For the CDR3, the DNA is TGTGCCAGCAGCTTTCAGGGAAGTGGCTACACCTTC. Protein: CASSFQGSGYTF.

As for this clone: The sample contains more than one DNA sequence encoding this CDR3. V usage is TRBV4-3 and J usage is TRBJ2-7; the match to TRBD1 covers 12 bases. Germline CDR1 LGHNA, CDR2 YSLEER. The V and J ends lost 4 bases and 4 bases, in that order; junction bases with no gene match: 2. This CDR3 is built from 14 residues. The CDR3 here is CASSPGQGAYEQYF. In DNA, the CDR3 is TGCGCCAGCAGCCCGGGACAGGGGGCTTACGAGCAGTACTTC.

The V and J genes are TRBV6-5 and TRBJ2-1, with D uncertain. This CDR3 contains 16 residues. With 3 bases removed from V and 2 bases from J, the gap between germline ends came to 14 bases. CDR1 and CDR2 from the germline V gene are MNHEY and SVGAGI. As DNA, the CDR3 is TGTGCCAGCAGTTATGCCGTAGGCCGGGCCTACAATGAGCAGTTCTTC. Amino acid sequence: CASSYAVGRAYNEQFF.

As DNA, the CDR3 is TGTGCCAGCAGTTTAACCCCTTGGACAGGGGAGAACACTGAAGCTTTCTTT. Its protein product is CASSLTPWTGENTEAFF. The chain uses TRBV28 and TRBJ1-1, with TRBD1 identical over 9 bases. Unmatched junction bases numbered 8, after V lost 2 bases and J lost 1 base. The CDR3 length is 17 residues. Germline assignment: CDR1 MDHEN and CDR2 SYDVKM.

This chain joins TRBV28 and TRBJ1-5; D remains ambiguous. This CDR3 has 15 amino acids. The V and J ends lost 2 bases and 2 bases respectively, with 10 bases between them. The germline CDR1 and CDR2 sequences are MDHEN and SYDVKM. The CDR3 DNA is TGTGCCAGCAGTTTAGGAACCACCGGCAATCAGCCCCAGCATTTT. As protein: CASSLGTTGNQPQHF.

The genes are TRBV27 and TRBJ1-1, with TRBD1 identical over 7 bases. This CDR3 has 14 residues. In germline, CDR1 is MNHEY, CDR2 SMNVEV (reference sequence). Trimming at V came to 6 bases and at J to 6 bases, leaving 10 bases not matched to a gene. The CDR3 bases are TGTGCCAGCAGCAACCTACAGGGGAGGTCTGAAGCTTTCTTT. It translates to CASSNLQGRSEAFF.

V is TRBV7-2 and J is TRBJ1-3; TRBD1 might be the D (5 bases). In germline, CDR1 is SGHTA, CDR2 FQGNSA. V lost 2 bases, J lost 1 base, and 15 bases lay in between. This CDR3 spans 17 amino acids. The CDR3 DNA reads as TGTGCCAGCAGCTTATTTGGGACCAAAGTTTCTGGAAACACCATATATTTT. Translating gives CASSLFGTKVSGNTIYF.

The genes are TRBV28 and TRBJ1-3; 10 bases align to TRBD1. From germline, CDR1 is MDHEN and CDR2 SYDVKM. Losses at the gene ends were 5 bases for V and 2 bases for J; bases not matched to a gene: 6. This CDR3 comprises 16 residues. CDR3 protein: CASSTKDRGTGNTIYF. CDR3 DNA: TGTGCCAGCAGTACGAAGGACAGGGGGACTGGAAACACCATATATTTT.

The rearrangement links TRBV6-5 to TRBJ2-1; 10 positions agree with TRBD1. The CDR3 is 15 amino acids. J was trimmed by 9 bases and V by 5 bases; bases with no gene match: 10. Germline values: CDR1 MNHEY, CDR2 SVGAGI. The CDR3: CASSPRQGARSEQFF. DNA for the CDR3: TGTGCCAGCAGTCCCAGACAGGGGGCACGAAGTGAGCAGTTCTTC.

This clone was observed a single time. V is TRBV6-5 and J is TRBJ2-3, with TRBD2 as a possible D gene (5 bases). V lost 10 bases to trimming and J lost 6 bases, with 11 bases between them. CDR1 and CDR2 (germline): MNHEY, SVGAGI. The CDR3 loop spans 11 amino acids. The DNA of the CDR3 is TGTGCCACCGGACGGAGGGATACGCAGTATTTT. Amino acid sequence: CATGRRDTQYF.

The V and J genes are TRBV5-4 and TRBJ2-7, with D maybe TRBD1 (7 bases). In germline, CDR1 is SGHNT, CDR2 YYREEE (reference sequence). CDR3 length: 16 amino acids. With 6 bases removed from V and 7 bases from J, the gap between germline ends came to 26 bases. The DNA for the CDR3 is TGTGCCAGCAAGGGGGGCGTTGGACAGGTACCTCGGGAGCAGTACTTC. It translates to CASKGGVGQVPREQYF.

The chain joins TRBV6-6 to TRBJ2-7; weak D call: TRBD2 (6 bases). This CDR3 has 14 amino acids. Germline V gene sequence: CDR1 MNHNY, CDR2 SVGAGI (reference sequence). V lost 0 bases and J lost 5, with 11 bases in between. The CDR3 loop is CASSYSTGANEQYF. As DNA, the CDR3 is TGTGCCAGCAGTTACTCAACGGGAGCCAACGAGCAGTACTTC.

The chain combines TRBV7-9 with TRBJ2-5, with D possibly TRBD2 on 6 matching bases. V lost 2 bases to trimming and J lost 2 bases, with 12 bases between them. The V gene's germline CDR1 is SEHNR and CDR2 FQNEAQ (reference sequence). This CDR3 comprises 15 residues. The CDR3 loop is CASSLQTGGQETQYF. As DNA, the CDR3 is TGTGCCAGCAGCTTACAAACAGGAGGGCAAGAGACCCAGTACTTC.

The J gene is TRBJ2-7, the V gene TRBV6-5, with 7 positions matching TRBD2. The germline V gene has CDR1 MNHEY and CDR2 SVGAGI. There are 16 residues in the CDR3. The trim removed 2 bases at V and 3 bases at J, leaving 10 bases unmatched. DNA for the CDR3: TGTGCCAGCAGTTACGGGGCCCGGGAGGTCCTCTACGAGCAGTACTTC. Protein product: CASSYGAREVLYEQYF.

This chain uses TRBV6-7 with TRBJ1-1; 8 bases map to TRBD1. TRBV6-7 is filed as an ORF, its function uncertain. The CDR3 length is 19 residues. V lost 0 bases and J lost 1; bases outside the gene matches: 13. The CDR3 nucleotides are TGTGCCAGCAGTTACTCGTGCCCAGGATCAGGGGGCAAGAACACTGAAGCTTTCTTT. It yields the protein CASSYSCPGSGGKNTEAFF.

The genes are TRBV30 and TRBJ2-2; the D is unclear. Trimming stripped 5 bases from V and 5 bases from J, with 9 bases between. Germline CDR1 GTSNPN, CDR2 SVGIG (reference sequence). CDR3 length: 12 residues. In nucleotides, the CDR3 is TGTGCCTGGGAGCTAGGAACCGGGGAGCTGTTTTTT. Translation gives CAWELGTGELFF.

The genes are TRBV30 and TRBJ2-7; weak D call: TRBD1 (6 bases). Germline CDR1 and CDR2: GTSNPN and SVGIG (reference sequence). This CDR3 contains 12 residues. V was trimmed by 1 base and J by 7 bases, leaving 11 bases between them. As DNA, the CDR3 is TGTGCCTGGAGTGAAACAGGGCGGGAGCAGTACTTC. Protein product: CAWSETGREQYF.

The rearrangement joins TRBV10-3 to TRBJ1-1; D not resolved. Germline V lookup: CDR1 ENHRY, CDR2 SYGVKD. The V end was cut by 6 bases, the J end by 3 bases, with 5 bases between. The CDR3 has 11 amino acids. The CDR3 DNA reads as TGTGCCATCAGAGAGGACACTGAAGCTTTCTTT. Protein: CAIREDTEAFF.

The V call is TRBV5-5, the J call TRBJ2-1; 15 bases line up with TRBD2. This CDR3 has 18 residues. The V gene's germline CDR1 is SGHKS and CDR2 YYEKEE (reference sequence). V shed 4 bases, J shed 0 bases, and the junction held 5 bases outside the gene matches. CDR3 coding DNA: TGTGCCAGCAGCCCCGGGACTAGCGGGAGGCCCTCCTACAATGAGCAGTTCTTC. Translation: CASSPGTSGRPSYNEQFF.

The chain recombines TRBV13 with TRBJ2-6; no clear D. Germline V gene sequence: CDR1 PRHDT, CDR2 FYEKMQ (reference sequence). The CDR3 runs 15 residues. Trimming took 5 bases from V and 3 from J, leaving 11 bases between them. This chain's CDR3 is CASSHGDFGANVLTF. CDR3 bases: TGTGCCAGCAGCCACGGAGACTTTGGGGCCAACGTCCTGACTTTC.

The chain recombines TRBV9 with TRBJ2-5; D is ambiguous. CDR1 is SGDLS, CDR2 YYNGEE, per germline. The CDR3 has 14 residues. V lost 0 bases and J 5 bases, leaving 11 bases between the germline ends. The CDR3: CASSVEGLRETQYF. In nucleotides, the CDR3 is TGTGCCAGCAGCGTAGAGGGCCTGAGGGAGACCCAGTACTTC.

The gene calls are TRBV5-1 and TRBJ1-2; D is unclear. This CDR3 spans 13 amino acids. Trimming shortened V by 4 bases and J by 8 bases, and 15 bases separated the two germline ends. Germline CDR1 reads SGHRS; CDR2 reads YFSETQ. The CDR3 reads CASSARETSGYTF. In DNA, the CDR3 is TGCGCCAGCAGCGCCCGGGAGACCTCGGGCTACACCTTC.

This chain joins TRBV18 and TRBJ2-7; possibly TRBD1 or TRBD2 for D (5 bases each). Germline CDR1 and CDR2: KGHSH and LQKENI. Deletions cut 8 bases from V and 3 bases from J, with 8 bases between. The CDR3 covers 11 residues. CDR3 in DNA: TGTGCCAGCGAGGGGTTCTACGAGCAGTACTTC. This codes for CASEGFYEQYF.

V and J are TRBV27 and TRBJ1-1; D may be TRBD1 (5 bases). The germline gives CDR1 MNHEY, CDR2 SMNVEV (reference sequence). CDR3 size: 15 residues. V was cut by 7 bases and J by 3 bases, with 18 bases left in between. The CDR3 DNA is TGTGCCAGCAAAATGGAGGGCAGGGCGGACACTGAAGCTTTCTTT. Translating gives CASKMEGRADTEAFF.

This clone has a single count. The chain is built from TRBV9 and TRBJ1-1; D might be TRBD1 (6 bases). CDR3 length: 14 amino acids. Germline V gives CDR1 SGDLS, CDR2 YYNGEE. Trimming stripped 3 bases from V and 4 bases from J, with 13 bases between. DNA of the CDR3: TGTGCCAGCAGCGCTTGGGGGGCTGGCACTGAAGCTTTCTTT. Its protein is CASSAWGAGTEAFF.

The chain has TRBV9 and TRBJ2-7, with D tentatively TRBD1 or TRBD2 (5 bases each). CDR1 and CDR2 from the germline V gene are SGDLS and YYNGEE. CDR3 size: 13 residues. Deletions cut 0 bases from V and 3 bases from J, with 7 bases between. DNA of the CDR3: TGTGCCAGCAGCGTAGGGGGGAACTACGAGCAGTACTTC. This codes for CASSVGGNYEQYF.

The CDR3 sequence: CATPDRDNTGELFF. CDR3 sequence (DNA): TGTGCCACGCCGGACAGGGATAACACCGGGGAGCTGTTTTTT. V and J are TRBV7-3 and TRBJ2-2; 8 bases are a match to TRBD1. The length of the CDR3 is 14 residues. Germline V gives CDR1 SGHTA, CDR2 FQGTGA. The junction had 6 bases not matched to a gene; V was cut back by 10 bases and J by 2 bases.